Reported below is one TCR beta chain. The antigen is undetermined. TCRdb itself ran the reads through MiXCR, one entry per CDR3 protein. The data hold over 250,000 distinct CDR3 sequences, with around 20% observed a single time. This entry is derived from a study of T cell repertoires in cytomegalovirus infection. Overall study: Public TCR beta signatures marked donors with CMV infection and the matching HLA.

Whole-study results and caveats: There were HLA-C-restricted CMV-specific TCR beta clonotypes dominating the ex vivo response.

V was cut by 7 bases and J by 4 bases, with 23 bases left in between. Germline CDR1 SGDLS, CDR2 YYNGEE. CDR3 length: 17 amino acids. The sequence was collected from a human donor in good health (CMV status not recorded). Some clones in this sample may be carry-over from other donors' samples. This sequence joins TRBV9 and TRBJ2-2, with a tentative D call TRBD2 (7 bases). The sequencing used cultured PBMCs, collected from culture after CMV antigen stimulation. The CDR3 DNA reads as TGTGCCAGCGCTGGGGGGGGACAAGAAGGGTTCACCGGGGAGCTGTTTTTT. Amino acid sequence: CASAGGGQEGFTGELFF.